This T cell receptor beta chain originates from a study of blood T cell repertoires in COVID-19. Turning to the study itself: COVID-19 samples, acute and convalescent, were from the United States, Italy and Spain. The analysed material was cDNA or gDNA that came from T cells, B-cell-depleted T cells, or PBMCs.

In the original workflow: Amplification from reference gene primers served as the basis for estimated nucleated cell counts. Using immunoSEQ multiplex PCR, the repertoire was profiled, and TCRdb retains in-frame clones only, with some absent. For V, J and clone size, that table is used; D and trimming come from the DNA. The sample has 31,000 or so clones, around 90% seen once; the top ten hold less than 2%. V was pared by 5 bases and J by 4 bases, with 7 bases of the junction left unmatched. Looked up from germline, CDR1 is MNHNY and CDR2 is SVGAGI (reference sequence). CDR3 length: 16 residues. This clone was counted a few times.

The source of this sequence is a man between 60 and 75 years old with active COVID-19. This chain uses TRBV6-6 with TRBJ2-7; 14 bases agree with TRBD2. The material sequenced was peripheral blood. DNA for the CDR3: TGTGCCAGCAGTCCCCGGACTAGCGGGGGGCAATACGAGCAGTACTTC. It translates to CASSPRTSGGQYEQYF.